This passage covers 20 T cell receptor beta chains from one sample sequenced in a study of T cell responses to AZD1222 COVID-19 vaccine. Sequenced by immunoSEQ multiplex PCR; TCRdb stores in-frame clones only, minus some. The repertoire includes more than 100,000 clones, approximately 91% of them detected once, and roughly 2.3% sits in the top ten. The starting material was peripheral blood, obtained on day 0 of AZD1222 vaccination. These receptors were collected from an adult in good health.

The gene calls are TRBV19 and TRBJ1-2; perhaps TRBD1 as D (5 bases). The CDR3 totals 13 residues. Trimming cost V 3 bases and J 7 bases, with 12 bases left between them. Germline V lookup: CDR1 LNHDA, CDR2 SQIVND (reference sequence). In DNA form, the CDR3 reads TGTGCCAGTAGTATCCAAAGGGGCTCTGGCTACACCTTC. The encoded protein is CASSIQRGSGYTF.

The chain recombines TRBV15 with TRBJ1-6, with a possible D match to TRBD1 (5 bases). Germline CDR1 LNHNV, CDR2 YYDKDF (reference sequence). This CDR3 region has 15 residues. V was pared by 0 bases and J by 7 bases, with 10 bases between. The DNA for the CDR3 is TGTGCCACCAGCAGAGAGCGGCAGGGCAATTCACCCCTCCACTTT. This gives the protein CATSRERQGNSPLHF.

This chain uses TRBV5-5 with TRBJ1-3; a weak D match, TRBD1 (5 bases). The germline CDR1 and CDR2 sequences are SGHKS and YYEKEE (reference sequence). The CDR3 spans 20 residues. V lost 4 bases to trimming and J lost 0 bases, with 26 bases between them. This CDR3 reads CASSLSPPRLTATSGNTIYF. The CDR3 DNA follows: TGTGCCAGCAGCCTGTCTCCGCCTCGATTGACAGCGACCTCTGGAAACACCATATATTTT.

In this sample, this clone turned up once. The genes are TRBV3-1 (or the pseudogene TRBV3-2) and TRBJ1-1; 7 bases match TRBD1. V lost 0 bases, J lost 5 bases, and 15 bases stayed unmatched. The CDR3 runs 18 residues. Germline V lookup: CDR1 LGHDT, CDR2 YNNKEL (reference sequence). CDR3 amino acids: CASSQDKGYRGQRTEAFF. The CDR3 DNA reads as TGTGCCAGCAGCCAAGATAAGGGTTACAGGGGCCAGCGGACTGAAGCTTTCTTT.

This chain connects TRBV5-6 to TRBJ1-1, with 10 bases identical to TRBD1. This CDR3 region has 13 residues. The J segment lost 11 bases and the V segment lost 3 bases, leaving 7 bases of the junction unmatched. Germline lookup yields CDR1 SGHDT and CDR2 YYEEEE. CDR3 residues: CASSWGTGADAFF. As DNA, the CDR3 is TGTGCCAGCAGCTGGGGGACAGGGGCGGACGCTTTCTTT.

The chain recombines TRBV3-1 (or the pseudogene TRBV3-2) with TRBJ2-7; D gene unclear. Germline lookup yields CDR1 LGHDT and CDR2 YNNKEL (reference sequence). This CDR3 comprises 15 residues. Trimming took off 8 bases at V and 0 bases at J, with 17 bases between the two ends. This CDR3 is CASPSWTTNSYEQYF. The CDR3 DNA is TGTGCCAGCCCGTCTTGGACCACGAACTCCTACGAGCAGTACTTC.

The chain joins TRBV4-1 to TRBJ2-5, with D unresolved. CDR1 is MGHRA and CDR2 is YSYEKL in the germline V gene. The CDR3 totals 13 residues. V dropped 2 bases and J dropped 2 bases, with 6 bases sitting between them. The CDR3 DNA is TGCGCCAGCAGCCAACAGGCTCAAGAGACCCAGTACTTC. This translates into CASSQQAQETQYF.

The chain joins TRBV7-3 to TRBJ2-6; D is uncertain. This CDR3 has 15 amino acids. The germline gives CDR1 SGHTA, CDR2 FQGTGA. V was shortened by 5 bases and J by 2 bases, with 10 bases between the two germline ends. CDR3 amino acids: CASSPPVPGANVLTF. CDR3 nucleotide sequence: TGTGCCAGCAGCCCGCCCGTACCTGGGGCCAACGTCCTGACTTTC.

This rearrangement joins TRBV3-1 (or the pseudogene TRBV3-2) to TRBJ2-1; 13 bases line up with TRBD2. The germline V gene encodes CDR1 LGHDT and CDR2 YNNKEL (reference sequence). The CDR3 length is 17 residues. V shed 4 bases and J 6 bases; nucleotides not matched to a gene: 9. The CDR3 nucleotides read TGTGCCAGCAGCCCGAAGTTACTAGCGGGGGGGATCAATGAGCAGTTCTTC. Translated, it gives CASSPKLLAGGINEQFF.

The chain combines TRBV6-5 with TRBJ1-1; D may be TRBD1 (5 bases). CDR3 size: 15 residues. V was pared by 6 bases and J by 1 base, with 15 bases between. Germline V gives CDR1 MNHEY, CDR2 SVGAGI. The CDR3 region has the DNA TGTGCCAGCAGACAGGACGGGGCCAAGAACACTGAAGCTTTCTTT. It encodes CASRQDGAKNTEAFF.

Worth noting for this clone: This specimen includes other DNA sequences encoding the same CDR3. The chain recombines TRBV19 with TRBJ2-7, with unresolved D. The germline V gene encodes CDR1 LNHDA and CDR2 SQIVND (reference sequence). There are 13 residues in the CDR3. Trimming took off 3 bases at V and 2 bases at J, with 8 bases between the two ends. This CDR3 reads CASSIELPYEQYF. In nucleotides, the CDR3 is TGTGCCAGTAGTATTGAACTTCCCTACGAGCAGTACTTC.

The V gene is TRBV10-2, the J gene TRBJ1-1, with D possibly TRBD1 on 6 matching bases. The CDR3 consists of 12 residues. V was cut by 6 bases and J by 3 bases, with 8 bases left in between. Germline CDR1 is WSHSY and CDR2 is SAAADI. The CDR3 sequence: CASRQGHTEAFF. The CDR3 DNA reads as TGCGCCAGCAGGCAGGGGCACACTGAAGCTTTCTTT.

The genes are TRBV28 and TRBJ1-6; no definite D call. The CDR3 covers 13 residues. Germline assignment: CDR1 MDHEN and CDR2 SYDVKM. Trimming cost V 5 bases and J 7 bases, with 9 bases left between them. This CDR3 reads CASSGSLNSPLHF. CDR3 sequence (DNA): TGTGCCAGCAGTGGCAGTTTAAATTCACCCCTCCACTTT.

This chain joins TRBV7-3 and TRBJ2-3; TRBD2 agrees at 8 bases. Unmatched junction bases numbered 3, after V lost 0 bases and J lost 4 bases. This CDR3 has 15 residues. Germline V lookup: CDR1 SGHTA, CDR2 FQGTGA. CDR3 bases: TGTGCCAGCAGCTTAACCAGCGGGAGCGCAGATACGCAGTATTTT. Encoded protein: CASSLTSGSADTQYF.

The CDR3 DNA is TGTGCCAGCAGCAAAAGGGGGACAGGGGGACGTCACCTTAAGGAAGAGCAGTACTTC. Protein: CASSKRGTGGRHLKEEQYF. The chain couples TRBV21-1 to TRBJ2-7; TRBD1 was called by the table and not checked on the DNA. TRBV21-1 is a pseudogene locus. CDR3 size: 19 residues.

The rearrangement joins TRBV10-3 to TRBJ2-1, with a weak D call TRBD1 (7 bases). The V end was cut by 5 bases, the J end by 4 bases, with 9 bases between. Germline V gives CDR1 ENHRY, CDR2 SYGVKD. This CDR3 is 13 amino acids long. The CDR3 protein is CAISQGGYNEQFF. The CDR3 nucleotides read TGTGCCATCAGTCAGGGGGGTTACAATGAGCAGTTCTTC.

This chain joins TRBV11-2 and TRBJ2-3; D possibly corresponds to TRBD1 (6 bases). Between the trimmed V and J ends, which lost 4 bases and 0 bases, there was a span of 14 bases. Germline assignment: CDR1 SGHAT and CDR2 FQNNGV. The CDR3 has 16 amino acids. The CDR3 loop reads CASSSGADRSTDTQYF. DNA for the CDR3: TGTGCCAGCAGCTCGGGCGCGGACAGAAGCACAGATACGCAGTATTTT.

This clone was picked up one time. The V gene is TRBV5-1, the J gene TRBJ2-2, with 16 bases that match TRBD2. The ends lost 3 bases at V and 6 bases at J; junction bases unmatched: 5. CDR3 length: 17 amino acids. Looked up from germline, CDR1 is SGHRS and CDR2 is YFSETQ. CDR3 loop: CASSSGLAGGPSGELFF. For the CDR3, the DNA is TGCGCCAGCAGCTCGGGACTAGCGGGAGGGCCATCCGGGGAGCTGTTTTTT.

The chain couples TRBV4-1 to TRBJ1-1; TRBD1 might be the D (6 bases). The CDR3 consists of 15 residues. V was shortened by 1 base and J by 4 bases, with 13 bases between the two germline ends. Germline CDR1 and CDR2: MGHRA and YSYEKL. The DNA for the CDR3 is TGCGCCAGCAGCCAAGGTGAGGGGGGTGGCACTGAAGCTTTCTTT. This translates into CASSQGEGGGTEAFF.

The chain has TRBV27 and TRBJ1-5, with D tentatively TRBD1 (5 bases). The germline V gene has CDR1 MNHEY and CDR2 SMNVEV (reference sequence). The CDR3 covers 16 residues. V was cut by 5 bases and J by 0 bases, with 14 bases left in between. DNA of the CDR3: TGTGCCAGCAGTCCTGGGACGGGGAATAGCAATCAGCCCCAGCATTTT. This gives the protein CASSPGTGNSNQPQHF.